Sequencing of this T cell receptor beta chain was carried out in a study of blood T cells in healthy people across ages. Germline V gene data show CDR1 as MDHEN and CDR2 as SYDVKM. The CDR3 consists of 14 residues. Concerning this clonotype: The junction departs from germline at one end; a sequencing error may be responsible.

A second about 7 to 12 cycle PCR used barcoded and J-beta primers. Through a template-switch adaptor with 12 random nucleotides, each cDNA molecule received a tag. MiXCR, run by TCRdb on the 5' RACE reads, gives a single entry per CDR3 protein. This repertoire shows more than 1.4 million distinct CDR3 sequences, approximately 40% found once; its top ten account for 7.9%. This sequence originates from a woman under 30 in good health. This rearrangement joins TRBV28 to TRBJ2-1, with 10 bases matching TRBD2. The sequenced material came from blood. The CDR3 DNA follows: TGTGCCAGCAGCCCTAGCGGGGGTTACAATGGGCAGTTCTTC. This translates into CASSPSGGYNGQFF.